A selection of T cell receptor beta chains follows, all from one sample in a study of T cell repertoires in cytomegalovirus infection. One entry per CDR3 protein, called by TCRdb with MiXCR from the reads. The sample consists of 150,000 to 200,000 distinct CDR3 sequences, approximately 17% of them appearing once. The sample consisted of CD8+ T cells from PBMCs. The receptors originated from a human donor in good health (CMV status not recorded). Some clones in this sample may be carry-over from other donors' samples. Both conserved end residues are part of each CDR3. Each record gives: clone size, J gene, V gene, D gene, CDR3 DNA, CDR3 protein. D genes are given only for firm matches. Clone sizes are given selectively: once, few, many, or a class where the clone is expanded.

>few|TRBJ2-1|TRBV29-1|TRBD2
TGCAGCGTTGTAGCGGGGAGGGTCCACAATGAGCAGTTCTTC
CSVVAGRVHNEQFF
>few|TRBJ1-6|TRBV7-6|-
TGTGCCAGCAGCTTAGCGCCGGGACAATCTCTCCACTTT
CASSLAPGQSLHF
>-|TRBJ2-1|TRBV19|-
TGTGCCAGTAGTATAGGCGACAGCCACAATGAGCAGTTCTTC
CASSIGDSHNEQFF
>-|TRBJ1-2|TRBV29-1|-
TGCAGCGTTGAAACAACAGGGCCCTTCTATGGCTACACCTTC
CSVETTGPFYGYTF
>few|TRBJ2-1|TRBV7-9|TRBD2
TGTGCCAGCAGCCCCGAGACTAGCGGGGCTTACAATGAGCAGTTCTTC
CASSPETSGAYNEQFF
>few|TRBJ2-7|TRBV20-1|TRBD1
TGCAGTGCCTGGACAGGAGAAGCCTACGAGCAGTACTTC
CSAWTGEAYEQYF
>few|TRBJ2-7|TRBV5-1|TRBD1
TGCGCCAGCAGCTTGAGACAGGGGAACTACGAGCAGTACTTC
CASSLRQGNYEQYF
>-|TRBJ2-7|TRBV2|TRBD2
TGTGCCAGCAGACAGTTTAGCGGGGCCGCCTACGAGCAGTACTTC
CASRQFSGAAYEQYF
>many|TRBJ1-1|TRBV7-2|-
TGTGCCAGCAGAACCGGAACGAACACTGAAGCTTTCTTT
CASRTGTNTEAFF
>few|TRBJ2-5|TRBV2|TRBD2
TGTGCCAGCGGCGGGGCGGGAGTTCACTTC
CASGGAGVHF
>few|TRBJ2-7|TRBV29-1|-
TGCAGCGTGGCGGGAAGTACCTACGAGCAGTACTTC
CSVAGSTYEQYF
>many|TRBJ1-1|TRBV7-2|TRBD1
TGTGCCAGCAGCGCAGTCCCGGGACAGGGCCCAGTTTTGAAAGCTTTCTTT
CASSAVPGQGPVLKAFF
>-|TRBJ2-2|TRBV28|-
TGTGCCAGCACCGTTAATCGGGCGGAGCGGAACACCGGGGAGCTGTTTTTT
CASTVNRAERNTGELFF
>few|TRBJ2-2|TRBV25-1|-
TGTGCCAGCAGTGAATATTTGGCAGGGCAAACCGGGGAGCTGTTTTTT
CASSEYLAGQTGELFF
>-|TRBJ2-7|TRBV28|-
TGTGCCAGCAGCAGACAGGTGACTTACGAGCAGTACTTC
CASSRQVTYEQYF
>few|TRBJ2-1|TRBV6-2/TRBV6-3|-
TGTGCCAGCAGTACCCTCCGGAGGGTTTCCTACAATGAGCAGTTCTTC
CASSTLRRVSYNEQFF
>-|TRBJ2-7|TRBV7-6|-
TGTGCCAGCAGCTTAGCACAGGACTACGAGCAGTACTTC
CASSLAQDYEQYF
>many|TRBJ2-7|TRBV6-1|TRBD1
TGTGCCAGCAGTTTGGGGACAGCCTACGAGCAGTACTTC
CASSLGTAYEQYF
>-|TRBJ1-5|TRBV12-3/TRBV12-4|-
TGTGCCAGCAGTTCCCTAAGCAATCAGCCCCAGCATTTT
CASSSLSNQPQHF
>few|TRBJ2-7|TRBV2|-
TGTGCCAGCAGTGAAGTCCATAAGTACGAGCAGTACTTC
CASSEVHKYEQYF
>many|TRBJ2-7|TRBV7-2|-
TGTGCCAGCAGGCCCCCAGGGAGTGCCTACGAGCAGTACTTC
CASRPPGSAYEQYF
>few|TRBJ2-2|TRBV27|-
TGTGCCAGCTGGATGTCGGGGTCGATGAACACCGGGGAGCTGTTTTTT
CASWMSGSMNTGELFF
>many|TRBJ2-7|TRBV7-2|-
TGTGCCAGCAGCTGGGGACCCCACTCCTACGAGCAGTACTTC
CASSWGPHSYEQYF
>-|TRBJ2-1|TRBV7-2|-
TGTGCCAGCAGCTTAGTCACCAGCGGGTCCAATGAGCAGTTCTTC
CASSLVTSGSNEQFF
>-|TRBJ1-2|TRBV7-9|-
TGTGCCAGCAGCCCCCTCGGGCCCATGCAGAACTATGGCTACACCTTC
CASSPLGPMQNYGYTF
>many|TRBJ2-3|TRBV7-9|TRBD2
TGTGCCAGCAGCCATTCGGCATCTGCGGGAGCGGGAGATACGCAGTATTTT
CASSHSASAGAGDTQYF
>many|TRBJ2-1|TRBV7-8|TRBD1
TGTGCCAGCAGCCCGTGGACAGGGGGGAACAATGAGCAGTTCTTC
CASSPWTGGNNEQFF
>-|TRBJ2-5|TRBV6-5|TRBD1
TGTGCCAGCAGTTTTGACAGGGACCAAGAGACCCAGTACTTC
CASSFDRDQETQYF
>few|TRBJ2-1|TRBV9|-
TGTGCCAGCAGCGTTTCGCGGGGGCCAAACAATGAGCAGTTCTTC
CASSVSRGPNNEQFF
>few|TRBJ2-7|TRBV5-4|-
TGTGCCAGCAGCTTAGAAGCGGGCAGCTACGAGCAGTACTTC
CASSLEAGSYEQYF
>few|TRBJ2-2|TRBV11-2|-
TGTGCCAGCAGCTTAGAACTGAGACTTAACACCGGGGAGCTGTTTTTT
CASSLELRLNTGELFF